These 21 T cell receptor beta chains were sequenced from one sample in a study of Ad26.COV2.S vaccination and SARS-CoV-2 variants (dated by TCRdb to 2020 to 2023). Library prep was done by the immunoSEQ multiplex PCR assay. Not all clones reach the TCRdb copy of this immuneACCESS table, which keeps in-frame sequences only. Checked studies attribute under half of the gap to unresolved V genes and leave the rest unexplained. The sample contains roughly 380,000 clones, approximately 90% of them found a single time. The top ten clones comprise approximately 4% of the sample. In light of the paper, this sample's treatment or condition label describes: around 19 received Ad26.COV2.S at low or high dose, single or two shots; about 5 received placebo; per-sample allocation not given. For vaccine and placebo recipients, the sequenced repertoires came from samples collected on day 63 after the first injection.

The specimen comprised peripheral blood, sampled in a trial of Ad26.COV2.S vaccine versus placebo. All receptors derive from a person aged 18-65 years who received the Ad26.COV2.S COVID-19 vaccine or a placebo.

The chain employs TRBV7-2 and TRBJ1-3, with 7 bases matching TRBD1. CDR1 and CDR2 (germline): SGHTA, FQGNSA. This CDR3 is built from 15 residues. Losses at the gene ends were 5 bases for V and 4 bases for J; bases not matched to a gene: 8. CDR3 coding DNA: TGTGCCAGCAGCCCAAGGGACAGTCCGGGAAACACCATATATTTT. Protein sequence: CASSPRDSPGNTIYF.

The gene calls are TRBV7-9 and TRBJ1-2, with D unresolved. Germline CDR1 is SEHNR and CDR2 is FQNEAQ (reference sequence). Trimming took off 1 base at V and 4 bases at J, with 13 bases between the two ends. This CDR3 spans 15 amino acids. The CDR3 bases are TGTGCCAGCAGCTTAGTCGAGGGTAATTTCTATGGCTACACCTTC. Translated: CASSLVEGNFYGYTF.

J is TRBJ2-1 and V is TRBV11-1; D remains ambiguous. Germline-derived CDR1 and CDR2 are SGHAT and FQDESV (reference sequence). V was clipped by 1 base and J by 2 bases, with 3 bases between them. The CDR3 has 13 residues. Here the CDR3 reads CASSLVPYNEQFF. In nucleotides, the CDR3 is TGTGCCAGCAGCTTAGTTCCCTACAATGAGCAGTTCTTC.

This chain's CDR3 is CASSQDFRTAIYEQYF. In DNA, the CDR3 is TGCGCCAGCAGCCAAGATTTTCGGACAGCCATATACGAGCAGTACTTC. The V call is TRBV4-1, the J call TRBJ2-7; tentative D call: TRBD1 (6 bases). V shed 0 bases and J shed 4 bases, with 16 bases lying between them. Germline-derived CDR1 and CDR2 are MGHRA and YSYEKL. There are 16 residues in the CDR3.

J is TRBJ1-1 and V is TRBV6-6; D unclear. The V end was cut by 0 bases, the J end by 3 bases, with 14 bases between. CDR3 length equals 16 residues. CDR1 is MNHNY, CDR2 SVGAGI, per germline (reference sequence). In nucleotides, the CDR3 is TGTGCCAGCAGTTACTCATCCGGAGGGAAGGACACTGAAGCTTTCTTT. It yields the protein CASSYSSGGKDTEAFF.

This chain uses TRBV5-1 with TRBJ2-5; D unresolved. Trimming took off 0 bases at V and 5 bases at J, with 8 bases between the two ends. CDR1 and CDR2 (germline): SGHRS, YFSETQ. The CDR3 length is 13 residues. The CDR3 loop is CASSLGQVETQYF. The CDR3 coding sequence is TGCGCCAGCAGCTTGGGACAAGTGGAGACCCAGTACTTC.

The rearrangement links TRBV7-9 to TRBJ2-7, with D perhaps TRBD2 (6 bases). This CDR3 is 15 amino acids long. Trimming left V 5 bases short and J 4 bases short, with 18 bases between. Per germline, CDR1 SEHNR and CDR2 FQNEAQ (reference sequence). The CDR3 reads CASSTSAGIWYEQYF. CDR3 nucleotide sequence: TGTGCCAGCAGCACCTCGGCGGGGATATGGTACGAGCAGTACTTC. Variable domain in full (rest from reference TRBV7-9 and TRBJ2-7): DTGVSQNPRHKITKRGQNVTFRCDPISEHNRLYWYRQTLGQGPEFLTYFQNEAQLEKSRLLSDRFSAERPKGSFSTLEIQRTEQGDSAMYLCASSTSAGIWYEQYFGPGTRLTVT.

The chain joins TRBV9 to TRBJ2-2, with D tentatively TRBD1 (5 bases). The CDR3 consists of 13 residues. V was trimmed by 0 bases and J by 6 bases, leaving 6 bases between them. The V gene's germline CDR1 is SGDLS and CDR2 YYNGEE. CDR3 bases: TGTGCCAGCAGCGTAGAGGGGTCCGGGGAGCTGTTTTTT. This encodes CASSVEGSGELFF. Full variable domain (outside the CDR3, taken from reference TRBV9 and TRBJ2-2): DSGVTQTPKHLITATGQRVTLRCSPRSGDLSVYWYQQSLDQGLQFLIQYYNGEERAKGNILERFSAQQFPDLHSELNLSSLELGDSALYFCASSVEGSGELFFGEGSRLTVL.

This rearrangement joins TRBV2 to TRBJ2-5; D gene uncertain. CDR1 and CDR2 from the germline V gene are SNHLY and FYNNEI. The CDR3 has 11 residues. V lost 6 bases and J lost 14, with 16 bases in between. CDR3 in DNA: TGTGCCAGCAGCCGCGGCTTCAATGCCTACTTC. Its protein is CASSRGFNAYF.

This chain joins TRBV28 and TRBJ1-1; 8 positions match TRBD1. Germline V gives CDR1 MDHEN, CDR2 SYDVKM. The CDR3 consists of 18 residues. V was clipped by 5 bases and J by 1 base; unmatched bases: 15. The CDR3 DNA sequence: TGTGCCAGCAGTGCGAACCTCGGACAGGGATTCCGGAACACTGAAGCTTTCTTT. Amino acids: CASSANLGQGFRNTEAFF.

The CDR3 is CASSSRGEEQYF. CDR3 nucleotide sequence: TGTGCCAGCAGCTCGCGGGGGGAAGAGCAGTACTTC. The chain links TRBV7-2 to TRBJ2-7, with TRBD2 identical over 8 bases. Trimming cost V 4 bases and J 7 bases; bases outside gene matches: 3. The CDR3 loop spans 12 amino acids. Germline assignment: CDR1 SGHTA and CDR2 FQGNSA.

This clone occurred a few times. The V gene is TRBV29-1, the J gene TRBJ1-2, with 9 positions matching TRBD1. The germline CDR1 and CDR2 sequences are SQVTM and ANQGSEA. Trimming removed 6 bases from V and 4 bases from J; junction bases left unmatched: 12. There are 15 residues in the CDR3. CDR3 bases: TGCAGCGTCACGAGACAGGGGGGCGCCTTCTATGGCTACACCTTC. Translated: CSVTRQGGAFYGYTF.

The chain combines TRBV5-4 with TRBJ2-2, with a possible D match to TRBD2 (6 bases). This CDR3 comprises 16 residues. CDR1 SGHNT and CDR2 YYREEE come from the germline V gene (reference sequence). Trimming took off 3 bases at V and 7 bases at J, with 19 bases between the two ends. The CDR3 nucleotides read TGTGCCAGCAGCTCGCGAACCGGGACCGGGGGCGGGGAGCTGTTTTTT. Translating it yields CASSSRTGTGGGELFF.

This sequence joins TRBV7-6 and TRBJ1-5; D call uncertain. The CDR3 spans 19 residues. Trimming stripped 2 bases from V and 6 bases from J, with 26 bases between. Germline lookup yields CDR1 SGHVS and CDR2 FNYEAQ. This CDR3 reads CASSLKERILSLTSQPQHF. Here the CDR3 DNA reads TGTGCCAGCAGCTTAAAGGAAAGGATTCTATCCTTAACCTCTCAGCCCCAGCATTTT.

Concerning this clone: The sample holds other DNA sequences that translate to the same CDR3. The gene calls are TRBV30 and TRBJ2-7; D gene unclear. The germline V gene has CDR1 GTSNPN and CDR2 SVGIG (reference sequence). V gave up 2 bases and J gave up 0 bases, with 2 bases separating them. The CDR3 is 11 amino acids. This CDR3 reads CAWSSSYEQYF. The CDR3 nucleotides are TGTGCCTGGAGTAGCTCCTACGAGCAGTACTTC.

This chain links TRBV15 with TRBJ2-3; D not resolved. CDR3 length equals 15 residues. Germline V lookup: CDR1 LNHNV, CDR2 YYDKDF (reference sequence). V was clipped by 0 bases and J by 9 bases, with 16 bases between them. CDR3 in DNA: TGTGCCACCAGCAGAGATCGGGCTAGTTTCGTGACGCAGTATTTT. Translation gives CATSRDRASFVTQYF. Filled out from reference TRBV15 and TRBJ2-3, the complete variable domain reads DAMVIQNPRYQVTQFGKPVTLSCSQTLNHNVMYWYQQKSSQAPKLLFHYYDKDFNNEADTPDNFQSRRPNTSFCFLDIRSPGLGDTAMYLCATSRDRASFVTQYFGPGTRLTVL.

The V gene is TRBV11-2, the J gene TRBJ2-1; 10 bases line up with TRBD1. Germline V CDR1 and CDR2: SGHAT, FQNNGV. Trimming at V came to 0 bases and at J to 8 bases, leaving 4 bases not matched to a gene. This CDR3 has 15 amino acids. For the CDR3, the DNA is TGTGCCAGCAGCTTAGAGACAGGGGGCACCTATGAGCAGTTCTTC. Protein product: CASSLETGGTYEQFF. The full variable domain, completed using reference TRBV11-2 and TRBJ2-1, is EAGVAQSPRYKIIEKRQSVAFWCNPISGHATLYWYQQILGQGPKLLIQFQNNGVVDDSQLPKDRFSAERLKGVDSTLKIQPAKLEDSAVYLCASSLETGGTYEQFFGPGTRLTVL.

CDR3 DNA sequence: TGTGCCAGCCGCAGGGGTCCGAACACCGGGGAGCTGTTTTTT. Its translation: CASRRGPNTGELFF. V is TRBV6-5 and J is TRBJ2-2, with a possible D match to TRBD1 (6 bases). Germline-derived CDR1 and CDR2 are MNHEY and SVGAGI. With 8 bases removed from V and 0 bases from J, the gap between germline ends came to 10 bases. The CDR3 totals 14 residues.

This rearrangement joins TRBV7-6 to TRBJ1-1; no reliable D call. Germline V CDR1 and CDR2: SGHVS, FNYEAQ. V was cut by 3 bases and J by 5 bases, with 10 bases left in between. The CDR3 covers 13 residues. CDR3: CASSLEQETEAFF. Written as DNA, the CDR3 is TGTGCCAGCAGCTTGGAGCAGGAGACTGAAGCTTTCTTT.

The rearrangement links TRBV5-6 to TRBJ2-1; 7 positions match TRBD2. The CDR3 extends over 14 amino acids. Germline CDR1 SGHDT, CDR2 YYEEEE. The V segment lost 4 bases and the J segment 8 bases; nucleotides outside the gene matches: 9. CDR3: CASSPGPGRDEQFF. The CDR3 bases are TGTGCCAGCAGCCCCGGACCTGGGAGGGATGAGCAGTTCTTC.

V gene TRBV5-4 combines with J gene TRBJ1-3; D gene uncertain. Germline CDR1 is SGHNT and CDR2 is YYREEE (reference sequence). V dropped 0 bases and J dropped 4 bases, with 8 bases sitting between them. The CDR3 is 14 residues long. The CDR3 coding sequence is TGTGCCAGCAGCTTGGATCCAAGCGGAAACACCATATATTTT. Protein sequence: CASSLDPSGNTIYF.